This T cell receptor beta chain was identified during a study of blood T cell repertoires in COVID-19 (TCRdb year 2020). A note on the overall study: Collaborator samples came from the United States, Italy and Spain and covered acute and convalescent phases of COVID-19. The repertoires were released in a freely available public database intended as a resource for research on the immune response to SARS-CoV-2. Where available, HLA class I and class II types were obtained from metadata supplied by the sample provider rather than from assay-based typing. The material from the prospective study consisted of cDNA or gDNA derived from T cells, B-cell-depleted T cells, or PBMCs. Subjects who had been exposed to COVID-19, were actively infected with it, or had recovered from it provided the deeply sampled blood TCRbeta repertoires that made up the dataset. The samples were drawn from the first 160 participants of the ongoing ImmuneRACE study and from 1,254 subjects provided by 6 global collaborators. The sample metadata nearly always contained a de-identified subject ID, COVID-19 status, age in years and sex.

TCRbeta CDR3 regions were amplified from genomic DNA by means of the immunoSEQ Assay, a bias-controlled multiplex PCR. Per the authors' processing: The number of nucleated cells in each sample was estimated by amplification of reference gene primers within the assay. To quantify the absolute abundance of each unique TCRbeta CDR3 rearrangement, sequence reads were collapsed and filtered. For each sample, productive Simpson clonality was calculated as the square root of Simpson's diversity index across productive rearrangements. TCRdb mirrors the immuneACCESS table, restricted to in-frame sequences. Some clones are absent from its copies; in checked studies, under half trace to an unresolved V gene, and the reason for the others is unknown. That table furnishes V, J and clone size, whereas the DNA furnished D and trimming. The sample records 250,000 to 350,000 clones, approximately 90% of which are singletons. The ten largest clones capture 2.2% of the sample.

Another Seattle source contributed samples from volunteer blood donors who had recovered from COVID-19. Whole blood was collected in K2EDTA tubes by collaborating institutions according to the institutions' own protocols. For TCRbeta analysis, collaborator samples were shipped as frozen whole blood, as isolated PBMCs, or as DNA extracted from either sample type. Concerning this clone itself: No cognate antigen has been identified for it. No base quality information exists; no much larger clone differs at one position.

The CDR3 sequence holds 12 residues, the cysteine and phenylalanine included. Only the CDR3 region is kept as DNA, spanning 36 bases read in frame from base 1. Taken from the germline V gene, the CDR1 and CDR2 loops are SGHNT and YENEEA. Deletion took 1 base off V and 8 bases off J, with a span of 7 bases between the germline ends. Results and caveats for the whole study, not just this receptor: Clinical and demographic metadata were provided uncurated, with the amount varying by source and participant.

The TCR originated in a woman in her 50s who had recovered from COVID-19. The chain employs TRBV11-3 and TRBJ2-3; TRBD1 is possibly the D segment (5 matching bases). The specimen was peripheral blood. The CDR3 protein is CASSLVDSTQYF. The DNA sequence is given as TGTGCCAGCAGCTTAGTCGACAGTACGCAGTATTTT.